This T cell receptor (beta chain) was documented in a study of technical replicates of blood from several donors. The method was immunoSEQ multiplex PCR; TCRdb's version includes in-frame clones alone and lacks a portion of them. The data contain tens of thousands of clones, less than 96% of them singletons. The CDR3 covers 13 residues. From germline, CDR1 is SNHLY and CDR2 FYNNEI. V lost 6 bases and J lost 4, with 11 bases in between. The chain recombines TRBV2 with TRBJ2-3; D is ambiguous. Sequences were obtained from T cells isolated from PBMCs. The clonotype comes from a human donor in good health. The CDR3 sequence: CASRARIADTQYF. The DNA for the CDR3 is TGTGCCAGCAGGGCCAGGATCGCAGATACGCAGTATTTT.